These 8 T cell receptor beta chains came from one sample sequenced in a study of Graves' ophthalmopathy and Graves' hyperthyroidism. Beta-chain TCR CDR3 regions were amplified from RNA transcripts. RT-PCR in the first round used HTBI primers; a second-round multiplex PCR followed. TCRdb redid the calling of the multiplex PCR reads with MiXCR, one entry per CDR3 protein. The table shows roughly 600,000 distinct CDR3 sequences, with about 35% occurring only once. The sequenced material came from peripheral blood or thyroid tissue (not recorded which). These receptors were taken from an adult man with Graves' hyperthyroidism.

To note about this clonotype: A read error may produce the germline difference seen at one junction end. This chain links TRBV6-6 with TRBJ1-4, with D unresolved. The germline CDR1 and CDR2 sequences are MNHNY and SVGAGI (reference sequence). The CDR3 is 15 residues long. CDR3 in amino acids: CASTQSDFTNERLFF. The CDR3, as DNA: TGTGCCAGCACCCAGAGTGACTTCACTAATGAAAGACTGTTTTTT.

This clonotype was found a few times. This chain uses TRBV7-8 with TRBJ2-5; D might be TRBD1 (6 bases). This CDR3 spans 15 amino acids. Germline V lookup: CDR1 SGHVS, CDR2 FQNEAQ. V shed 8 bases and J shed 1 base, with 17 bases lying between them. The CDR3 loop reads CASSPKQGIQETQYF. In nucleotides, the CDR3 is TGTGCCAGCTCACCGAAACAGGGCATCCAAGAGACCCAGTACTTC. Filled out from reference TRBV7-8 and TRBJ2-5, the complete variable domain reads GAGVSQSPRYKVAKRGQDVALRCDPISGHVSLFWYQQALGQGPEFLTYFQNEAQLDKSGLPSDRFFAERPEGSVSTLKIQRTQQEDSAVYLCASSPKQGIQETQYFGPGTRLLVL.

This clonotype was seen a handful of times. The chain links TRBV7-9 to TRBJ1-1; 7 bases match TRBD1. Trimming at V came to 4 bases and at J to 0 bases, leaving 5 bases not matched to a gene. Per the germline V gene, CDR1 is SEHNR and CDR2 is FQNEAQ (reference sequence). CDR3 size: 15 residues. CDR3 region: CASSSRDSLNTEAFF. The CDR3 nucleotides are TGTGCCAGCAGCTCGAGGGACAGCCTGAACACTGAAGCTTTCTTT. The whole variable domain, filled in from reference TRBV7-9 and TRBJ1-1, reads DTGVSQNPRHKITKRGQNVTFRCDPISEHNRLYWYRQTLGQGPEFLTYFQNEAQLEKSRLLSDRFSAERPKGSFSTLEIQRTEQGDSAMYLCASSSRDSLNTEAFFGQGTRLTVV.

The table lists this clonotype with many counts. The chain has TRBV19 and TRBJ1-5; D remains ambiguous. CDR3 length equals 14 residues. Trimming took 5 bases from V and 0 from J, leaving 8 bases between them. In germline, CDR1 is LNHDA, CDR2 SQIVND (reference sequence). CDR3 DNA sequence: TGTGCCAGTAGTTCTCGATATAGCAATCAGCCCCAGCATTTT. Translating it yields CASSSRYSNQPQHF.

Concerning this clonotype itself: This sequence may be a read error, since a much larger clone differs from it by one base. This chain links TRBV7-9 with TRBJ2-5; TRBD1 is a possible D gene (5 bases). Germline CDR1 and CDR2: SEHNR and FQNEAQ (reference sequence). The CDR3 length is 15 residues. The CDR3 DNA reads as TGTGCCAGCAGATTTAACCAGGGATACCAAGAGACCCTGTACTTC. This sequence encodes CASRFNQGYQETLYF.

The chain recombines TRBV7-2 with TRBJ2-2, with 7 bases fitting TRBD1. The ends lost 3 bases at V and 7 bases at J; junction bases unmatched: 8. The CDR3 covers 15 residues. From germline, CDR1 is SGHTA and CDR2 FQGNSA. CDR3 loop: CASSLPTGVGGELFF. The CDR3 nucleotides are TGTGCCAGCAGCTTGCCTACAGGGGTAGGCGGGGAGCTGTTTTTT.

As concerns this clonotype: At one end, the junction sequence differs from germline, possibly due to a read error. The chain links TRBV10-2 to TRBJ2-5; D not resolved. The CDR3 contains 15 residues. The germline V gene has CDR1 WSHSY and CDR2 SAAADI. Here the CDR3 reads CASSPPYMFQETQYF. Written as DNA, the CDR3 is TGTGCCAGCAGTCCCCCTTACATGTTTCAAGAGACCCAGTACTTC.

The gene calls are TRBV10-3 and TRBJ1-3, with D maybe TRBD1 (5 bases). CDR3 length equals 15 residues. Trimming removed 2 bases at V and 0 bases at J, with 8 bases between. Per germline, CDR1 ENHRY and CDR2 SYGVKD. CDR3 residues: CAISEGRGSGNTIYF. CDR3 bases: TGTGCCATCAGTGAGGGAAGGGGCTCTGGAAACACCATATATTTT.